The 24 T cell receptor beta chains below come from one sample, sequenced in a study of early T cells in non-severe SARS-CoV-2 infection. Each CDR3 protein gets one entry after TCRdb re-called the 5' RACE reads with MiXCR. Of approximately 50,000 distinct CDR3 sequences listed, 7.5% to 9.5% are singletons. Sequencing used whole blood. These receptors all come from an adult who was a healthcare worker with PCR-confirmed SARS-CoV-2 infection or an uninfected control (not recorded which).

This clonotype was recorded many times. V gene TRBV5-3 combines with J gene TRBJ1-5; 7 nucleotides agree with TRBD1. TRBV5-3 belongs to the ORF category, with a function that is uncertain. V shed 5 bases, J shed 1 base, and the junction held 6 bases outside the gene matches. This CDR3 region has 15 residues. The CDR3 here is CARRDRVWSNQPQHF. Written as DNA, the CDR3 is TGTGCCAGAAGAGACAGGGTCTGGAGCAATCAGCCCCAGCATTTT.

CDR3 in DNA: TGTGCCAGCAGCTCTTTGGGGGAACCCGAGTCTGAAGCTTTCTTT. It codes for CASSSLGEPESEAFF. The rearrangement uses TRBV7-2 and TRBJ1-1; D may be TRBD1 (5 bases). Germline V gene sequence: CDR1 SGHTA, CDR2 FQGNSA. CDR3 length: 15 residues. Trimming left V 4 bases short and J 6 bases short, with 18 bases between.

The chain uses TRBV5-1 and TRBJ2-2; D is undetermined. V was shortened by 4 bases and J by 5 bases, with 9 bases between the two germline ends. CDR1 and CDR2 (germline): SGHRS, YFSETQ. This CDR3 region has 13 residues. The CDR3 here is CASSRLGTGELFF. Here the CDR3 DNA reads TGCGCCAGCAGCCGACTTGGTACCGGGGAGCTGTTTTTT.

This rearrangement joins TRBV28 to TRBJ2-5; tentatively, D is TRBD2 (5 bases). With 8 bases removed from V and 2 bases from J, the gap between germline ends came to 12 bases. The CDR3 loop spans 13 amino acids. Per the germline V gene, CDR1 is MDHEN and CDR2 is SYDVKM. CDR3 bases: TGTGCCAGCGCCGGAGGAGATCAAGAGACCCAGTACTTC. This translates into CASAGGDQETQYF.

Ten or more counts support this clonotype. The chain employs TRBV3-1 and TRBJ1-2; 11 nucleotides agree with TRBD1. CDR1 LGHDT and CDR2 YNNKEL come from the germline V gene (reference sequence). The V and J ends lost 1 base and 4 bases, in that order; junction bases with no gene match: 8. CDR3 length: 17 residues. CDR3 bases: TGTGCCAGCAGCCAAGCCCCGGACAGGGGGCGCACCTATGGCTACACCTTC. Translating it yields CASSQAPDRGRTYGYTF.

This clonotype was found a few times. The V gene is TRBV5-1, the J gene TRBJ2-3; D may match TRBD1 or TRBD2 (5 bases each). Between the trimmed V and J ends, which lost 3 bases and 0 bases, there was a span of 11 bases. The CDR3 spans 15 residues. Germline V gene data show CDR1 as SGHRS and CDR2 as YFSETQ. CDR3 residues: CASSSRDGSTDTQYF. The CDR3 DNA sequence: TGCGCCAGCAGCTCCCGGGACGGGAGCACAGATACGCAGTATTTT.

This clonotype was found many times. This chain joins TRBV6-1 and TRBJ2-7; the match to TRBD2 covers 7 bases. Germline lookup yields CDR1 MNHNS and CDR2 SASEGT. The CDR3 extends over 15 amino acids. Unmatched junction bases numbered 8, after V lost 3 bases and J lost 3 bases. The CDR3 region is CASSDGGSFHYEQYF. CDR3 coding DNA: TGTGCCAGCAGTGACGGCGGGAGCTTTCACTACGAGCAGTACTTC.

The V gene is TRBV4-2, the J gene TRBJ2-3; 9 bases map to TRBD2. Germline V gene lookup returns CDR1 LGHNA and CDR2 YNFKEQ. Trimming removed 0 bases from V and 4 bases from J; junction bases left unmatched: 5. The CDR3 sequence is 16 residues long. The DNA of the CDR3 is TGTGCCAGCAGCCAAGAGGGCGGGGGGGTTTCAGATACGCAGTATTTT. The encoded protein is CASSQEGGGVSDTQYF.

There are many counts of this clonotype. The chain combines TRBV7-2 with TRBJ2-3; TRBD2 matches 13 bases. CDR1 and CDR2 (germline): SGHTA, FQGNSA. The junction had 5 bases not matched to a gene; V was cut back by 3 bases and J by 5 bases. There are 16 residues in the CDR3. The CDR3 sequence: CASSFTSGGAGDTQYF. The CDR3 region has the DNA TGTGCCAGCAGCTTCACTAGCGGGGGGGCGGGAGATACGCAGTATTTT.

This clonotype was found a few times. The J gene is TRBJ1-4, the V gene TRBV13; D is ambiguous. The V and J ends lost 5 bases and 13 bases respectively, with 11 bases between them. Germline values: CDR1 PRHDT, CDR2 FYEKMQ (reference sequence). The CDR3 has 11 amino acids. The CDR3 DNA follows: TGTGCCAGCAGCCCGTCCAGAGGACTGTTTTTT. It codes for CASSPSRGLFF.

CDR3 nucleotide sequence: TGTGCCAGCAGCTCTATATCCACAGATACGCAGTATTTT. This encodes CASSSISTDTQYF. The V gene is TRBV3-1, the J gene TRBJ2-3; D unclear. CDR3 length equals 13 residues. CDR1 and CDR2 from the germline V gene are LGHDT and YNNKEL (reference sequence). Trimming left V 5 bases short and J 2 bases short, with 8 bases between.

This chain links TRBV5-1 with TRBJ2-1; the D gene could be TRBD1 or TRBD2 (5 bases each). The CDR3 is 15 amino acids. Germline V gives CDR1 SGHRS, CDR2 YFSETQ. Trimming took 4 bases from V and 6 from J, leaving 17 bases between them. The CDR3 reads CASSNTGTSSNEQFF. The CDR3 DNA reads TGCGCCAGCAGCAATACCGGGACGTCTTCCAATGAGCAGTTCTTC.

This sequence joins TRBV12-3 or TRBV12-4 and TRBJ1-5; D is possibly TRBD1 (5 bases). Between the trimmed V and J ends, which lost 2 bases and 5 bases, there was a span of 7 bases. The CDR3 sequence is 13 residues long. The CDR3 region has the DNA TGTGCCAGCAGTTTATTAGGGGATCAGCCCCAGCATTTT. This translates into CASSLLGDQPQHF.

This clonotype has at least ten counts. This chain connects TRBV28 to TRBJ1-2, with TRBD1 matching over 7 bases. J gave up 2 bases and V 4 bases, and 1 base lay outside the gene matches. Germline-derived CDR1 and CDR2 are MDHEN and SYDVKM. The CDR3 contains 13 residues. CDR3 region: CASSYRGNYGYTF. The CDR3 bases are TGTGCCAGCAGTTACAGGGGAAACTATGGCTACACCTTC.

The sample holds many counts of this clonotype. This chain uses TRBV4-2 with TRBJ2-1; D ambiguous. The germline V gene has CDR1 LGHNA and CDR2 YNFKEQ. This CDR3 is built from 14 residues. Trimming stripped 0 bases from V and 7 bases from J, with 10 bases between. The CDR3 DNA follows: TGTGCCAGCAGCCAAGATCCCCGCGGTAATGAGCAGTTCTTC. It translates to CASSQDPRGNEQFF.

The chain joins TRBV3-1 to TRBJ1-5; TRBD1 matches 8 bases. J gave up 6 bases and V 4 bases, and 5 bases lay outside the gene matches. Per the germline V gene, CDR1 is LGHDT and CDR2 is YNNKEL (reference sequence). The CDR3 length is 14 residues. The CDR3 nucleotides read TGTGCCAGCAGCCGCGGACAGGGCGGTCAGCCCCAGCATTTT. This translates into CASSRGQGGQPQHF.

The V call is TRBV6-6, the J call TRBJ1-3; no definite D call. CDR1 and CDR2 (germline): MNHNY, SVGAGI (reference sequence). Trimming pared 4 bases from V and 2 bases from J, leaving 15 bases between. The CDR3 is 16 residues long. In DNA form, the CDR3 reads TGTGCCAGCAGTTCATTCCAGAGTCAAGCTGGAAACACCATATATTTT. It yields the protein CASSSFQSQAGNTIYF.

The chain uses TRBV4-1 and TRBJ2-5, with 10 bases identical to TRBD1. Losses at the gene ends were 3 bases for V and 0 bases for J; bases not matched to a gene: 16. Germline V gene sequence: CDR1 MGHRA, CDR2 YSYEKL. CDR3 length: 20 residues. The CDR3 here is CASSQGGPGQGSFDQETQYF. CDR3 bases: TGCGCCAGCAGCCAGGGGGGCCCGGGACAGGGGTCATTTGACCAAGAGACCCAGTACTTC.

This clonotype was counted a few times. The gene calls are TRBV5-1 and TRBJ2-2; D gene unclear. This CDR3 contains 14 residues. Trimming left V 7 bases short and J 2 bases short, with 12 bases between. Germline CDR1 is SGHRS and CDR2 is YFSETQ. CDR3 sequence (DNA): TGCGCCAGCCGATCGACTCTCAACACCGGGGAGCTGTTTTTT. Translated: CASRSTLNTGELFF. Filled out from reference TRBV5-1 and TRBJ2-2, the complete variable domain reads KAGVTQTPRYLIKTRGQQVTLSCSPISGHRSVSWYQQTPGQGLQFLFEYFSETQRNKGNFPGRFSGRQFSNSRSEMNVSTLELGDSALYLCASRSTLNTGELFFGEGSRLTVL.

The rearrangement joins TRBV7-2 to TRBJ2-5; 7 bases match TRBD2. Losses at the gene ends were 5 bases for V and 1 base for J; bases not matched to a gene: 13. The CDR3 loop spans 17 amino acids. CDR1 is SGHTA, CDR2 FQGNSA, per germline. CDR3 region: CASSPTSPLAAQETQYF. The CDR3 DNA follows: TGTGCCAGCAGCCCGACGTCCCCCCTAGCGGCCCAAGAGACCCAGTACTTC. Full variable domain (rest looked up from reference TRBV7-2 and TRBJ2-5): GAGVSQSPSNKVTEKGKDVELRCDPISGHTALYWYRQSLGQGLEFLIYFQGNSAPDKSGLPSDRFSAERTGGSVSTLTIQRTQQEDSAVYLCASSPTSPLAAQETQYFGPGTRLLVL.

This chain links TRBV7-8 with TRBJ1-6, with 10 bases that match TRBD1. The V gene end was trimmed by 1 base and the J gene end by 9 bases; junction bases not matched to a gene: 6. The CDR3 has 16 residues. Germline CDR1 and CDR2: SGHVS and FQNEAQ. This CDR3 is CASSLGQGAAPSPLHF. CDR3 nucleotide sequence: TGTGCCAGCAGCTTAGGACAGGGGGCTGCCCCTTCACCCCTCCACTTT.

This chain joins TRBV12-3 or TRBV12-4 and TRBJ2-3; TRBD2 matches at 7 bases. The J segment lost 7 bases and the V segment lost 2 bases, leaving 15 bases of the junction unmatched. The CDR3 is 17 residues long. The chain's CDR3 is CASSLFSGRYRPNTQYF. DNA of the CDR3: TGTGCCAGCAGTTTATTTAGCGGGCGCTACCGACCTAATACGCAGTATTTT.

In this sample, this clonotype turned up many times. The chain is built from TRBV5-1 and TRBJ2-3; no firm D call. The V end was cut by 0 bases, the J end by 2 bases, with 10 bases between. The CDR3 loop spans 15 amino acids. The germline V gene has CDR1 SGHRS and CDR2 YFSETQ. CDR3 sequence (DNA): TGCGCCAGCAGCTTGGACACCAGCTCCACAGATACGCAGTATTTT. Protein product: CASSLDTSSTDTQYF.

This clonotype was seen many times. The chain combines TRBV21-1 with TRBJ1-6; the D call in the table, TRBD1, was not verified against the DNA. TRBV21-1 is a recognized pseudogene. The CDR3 covers 17 residues. The CDR3: CASSKERGNRGRSPLHF. The CDR3 DNA reads TGTGCCAGCAGCAAAGAAAGGGGGAACAGGGGGCGTTCACCCCTCCACTTT.